This T cell receptor (beta chain) was observed in a study of blood T cells in healthy people across ages. Primed by a sample-barcoded 5' primer and a J-beta primer mix, a second PCR proceeded for about 7 to 11 cycles. Researchers report that each sample yielded at least 2.5 million CDR3-containing paired-end reads. In TCRdb, the 5' RACE reads were re-called with MiXCR into one record per CDR3 protein. The sample contains approximately 690,000 distinct CDR3 sequences, over 40% of which appear only once. CDR1 and CDR2 from the germline V gene are KGHSH and LQKENI. Trimming left V 3 bases short and J 0 bases short, with 16 bases between. The CDR3 totals 17 residues. The sample holds a few counts of this clonotype.

Sequencing used blood. This clonotype was sampled from a man aged 80 or over in good health. The chain links TRBV18 to TRBJ2-3; weak D call: TRBD1 (5 bases). CDR3 amino acids: CASSPPSGYSSTDTQYF. The CDR3 DNA reads TGTGCCAGCTCACCGCCATCAGGGTACTCTAGCACAGATACGCAGTATTTT.